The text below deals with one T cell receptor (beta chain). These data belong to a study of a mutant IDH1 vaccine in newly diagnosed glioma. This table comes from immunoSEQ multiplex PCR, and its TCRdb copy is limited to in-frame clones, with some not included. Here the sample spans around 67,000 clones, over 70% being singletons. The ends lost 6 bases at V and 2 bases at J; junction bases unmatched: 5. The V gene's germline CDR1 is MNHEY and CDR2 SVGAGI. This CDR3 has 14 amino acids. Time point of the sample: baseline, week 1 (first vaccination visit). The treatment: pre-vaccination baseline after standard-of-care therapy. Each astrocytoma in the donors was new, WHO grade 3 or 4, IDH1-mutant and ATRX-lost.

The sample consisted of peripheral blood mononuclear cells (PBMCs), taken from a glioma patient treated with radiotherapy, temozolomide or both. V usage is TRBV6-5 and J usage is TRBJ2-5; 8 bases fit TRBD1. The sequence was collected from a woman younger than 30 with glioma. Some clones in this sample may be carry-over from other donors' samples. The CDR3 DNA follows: TGTGCCAGCAGCCGGGACAGGCTTCAAGAGACCCAGTACTTC. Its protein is CASSRDRLQETQYF.